A selection of T cell receptor beta chains follows, all from one sample in a study of CD8+ T cells in alopecia areata. Profiled with immunoSEQ multiplex PCR; TCRdb holds only in-frame clones, not every one. Of some 51,000 clones detected, approximately 96% appear once; the ten largest clones hold about a quarter. This material consisted of CD8+ T cells sorted from blood, taken at week 0. The receptors here all came from a human donor with alopecia areata. Both conserved end residues are part of each CDR3. The order of the fields is D gene, clone size, V gene, J gene, CDR3 length, CDR3 protein, CDR3 DNA. The D gene is left open where the match is weak. Size is omitted from some rows. Given values are once, few, many or a class for expanded clones.

.	.	TRBV7-6	TRBJ2-3	19	CASSPPVGSEWSRTDTQYF	TGTGCCAGCAGCCCGCCGGTCGGGTCTGAATGGAGTCGCACAGATACGCAGTATTTT
TRBD2	.	TRBV27	TRBJ2-5	17	CASSPHFRGGRQETQYF	TGTGCCAGCAGTCCCCACTTCCGGGGGGGCCGACAAGAGACCCAGTACTTC
.	.	TRBV4-3	TRBJ1-5	13	CASSQASGQPQHF	TGCGCCAGCAGCCAAGCCTCTGGTCAGCCCCAGCATTTT
.	once	TRBV6-5	TRBJ1-6	15	CASSYSTQPNSPLHF	TGTGCCAGCAGTTACTCAACCCAGCCAAATTCACCCCTCCACTTT
.	once	TRBV2	TRBJ1-5	15	CASSEWQQSNQPQHF	TGTGCCAGCAGTGAATGGCAGCAAAGCAATCAGCCCCAGCATTTT
.	.	TRBV6-5	TRBJ2-2	15	CASSYSSGNTGELFF	TGTGCCAGCAGTTACTCGTCAGGGAACACCGGGGAGCTGTTTTTT
TRBD1	.	TRBV11-2	TRBJ2-5	15	CASSAGQGVGETQYF	TGTGCCAGCAGCGCGGGACAGGGGGTCGGAGAGACCCAGTACTTC
.	.	TRBV9	TRBJ2-2	13	CASSVFDTGELFF	TGTGCCAGCAGCGTATTCGACACCGGGGAGCTGTTTTTT
TRBD1	.	TRBV19	TRBJ2-6	15	CASDRGRGRVNVLTF	TGTGCCAGCGACAGGGGTAGGGGTAGGGTCAACGTCCTGACTTTC
.	.	TRBV7-8	TRBJ2-3	19	CASLARRGYVLGGTDTQYF	TGTGCCAGCCTCGCCCGCCGTGGGTACGTCCTTGGGGGCACAGATACGCAGTATTTT
.	.	TRBV19	TRBJ2-7	13	CASSIGATYEQYF	TGTGCCAGTAGTATTGGGGCTACCTACGAGCAGTACTTC
.	.	TRBV14	TRBJ1-1	12	CASNLGGPEAFF	TGTGCCAGCAACCTCGGCGGGCCTGAAGCTTTCTTT
.	.	TRBV5-4	TRBJ2-1	13	CAGGDATDNEQFF	TGTGCCGGGGGAGACGCGACAGACAATGAGCAGTTCTTC
.	.	TRBV7-2	TRBJ2-7	14	CASSLGSRGYEQYF	TGTGCCAGCAGCTTAGGCAGTAGGGGCTACGAGCAGTACTTC
.	.	TRBV14	TRBJ2-7	14	CASSQVGQPYEQYF	TGTGCCAGCAGCCAAGTTGGACAGCCCTACGAGCAGTACTTC
TRBD1	.	TRBV30	TRBJ2-3	17	CAWGLDPTGGYADTQYF	TGTGCCTGGGGCCTCGATCCTACAGGGGGGTATGCAGATACGCAGTATTTT
TRBD1	.	TRBV6-5	TRBJ2-7	13	CASRHRGTNEQYF	TGTGCCAGCAGGCACAGGGGCACGAACGAGCAGTACTTC
.	.	TRBV6-1	TRBJ2-2	11	CAIFNTGELFF	TGTGCCATCTTTAACACCGGGGAGCTGTTTTTT
TRBD1	.	TRBV13	TRBJ2-1	16	CASSSRTGETYNEQFF	TGTGCCAGCAGCTCCCGGACAGGGGAAACCTACAATGAGCAGTTCTTC
.	.	TRBV6-6	TRBJ2-3	13	CASSYRLTDTQYF	TGTGCCAGCAGTTACAGGCTCACAGATACGCAGTATTTT
.	.	TRBV5-1	TRBJ2-3	14	CASSGGTGIDTQYF	TGCGCCAGCAGCGGTGGTACAGGGATAGATACGCAGTATTTT
TRBD2	.	TRBV27	TRBJ2-2	15	CASGLAGGNTGELFF	TGTGCCAGCGGATTAGCGGGGGGAAACACCGGGGAGCTGTTTTTT
.	.	TRBV5-4	TRBJ2-2	15	CASSFGGSNTGELFF	TGTGCCAGCAGCTTTGGGGGCTCGAACACCGGGGAGCTGTTTTTT
.	.	TRBV7-9	TRBJ2-5	13	CASSLLHGETQYF	TGTGCCAGCAGCTTATTACACGGAGAGACCCAGTACTTC